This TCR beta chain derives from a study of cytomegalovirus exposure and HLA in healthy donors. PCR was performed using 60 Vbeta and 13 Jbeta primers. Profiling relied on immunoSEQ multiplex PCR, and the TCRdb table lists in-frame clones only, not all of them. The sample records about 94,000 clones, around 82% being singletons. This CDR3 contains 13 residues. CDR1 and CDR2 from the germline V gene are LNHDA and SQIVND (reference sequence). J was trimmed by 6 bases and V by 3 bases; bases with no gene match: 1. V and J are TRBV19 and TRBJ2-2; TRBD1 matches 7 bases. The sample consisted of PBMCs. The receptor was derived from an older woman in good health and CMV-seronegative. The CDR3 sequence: CASSITGAGELFF. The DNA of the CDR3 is TGTGCCAGTAGTATTACAGGGGCCGGGGAGCTGTTTTTT.